This TCR beta chain emerged from a study of T cell repertoires in cytomegalovirus infection. On the study more broadly: Recently identified HLA-C-restricted and well-studied HLA-B-restricted CMV epitopes were used. It was the public TCR beta signatures that indicated both CMV infection and matching HLA type. Study-level results: HLA-C-restricted, CMV-specific TCR beta clonotypes were dominant ex vivo. Frequencies of public TCR beta families were cumulated, and this identified carriers of CMV plus the relevant HLA.

In TCRdb, the reads were re-called with MiXCR into one record per CDR3 protein. The data show around 140,000 distinct CDR3 sequences, 32% seen once. As to this clonotype: Its specificity is unknown.

Germline V CDR1 and CDR2: SNHLY, FYNNEI. The germline V and J ends were trimmed by 3 bases and 4 bases, with 12 bases remaining between them. The CDR3 contains 14 residues. The sequences come from CD8+ T cells from cultured PBMCs, collected from culture after CMV antigen stimulation. The origin of this receptor is a human donor in good health (CMV status not recorded). Some clones in this sample may be carry-over from other donors' samples. This chain joins TRBV2 and TRBJ2-5, with D perhaps matching TRBD2 (7 bases). CDR3 loop: CASSERGGGETQYF. CDR3 nucleotides: TGTGCCAGCAGTGAGAGGGGGGGGGGAGAGACCCAGTACTTC. Together with reference TRBV2 and TRBJ2-5, the CDR3 gives the full variable domain: EPEVTQTPSHQVTQMGQEVILRCVPISNHLYFYWYRQILGQKVEFLVSFYNNEISEKSEIFDDQFSVERPDGSNFTLKIRSTKLEDSAMYFCASSERGGGETQYFGPGTRLLVL.